Included here is one TCR beta chain sequence, with context. Its antigen is still unknown. No base-level quality is on record; no much larger clone is a single base apart. These data belong to a study of blood T cell repertoires in COVID-19 (dated by TCRdb to about 2020). Some background on the complete study: Samples covering the acute and convalescent phases of COVID-19 were provided by collaborators in the United States, Italy and Spain. The prospective study material was composed of cDNA or gDNA derived from T cells, B-cell-depleted T cells, or PBMCs. A de-identified subject ID, COVID-19 status, age in years and sex were almost always included in the sample metadata. Where available, HLA class I and class II types were taken from metadata supplied by the sample provider and were not determined by assay-based typing. Samples came from the ongoing ImmuneRACE study (first 160 participants) plus 1,254 subjects from 6 global collaborators. Subjects who had been exposed to COVID-19, were actively infected with it, or had recovered from it provided the deeply sampled blood TCRbeta repertoires that made up the dataset. The repertoires were released in a freely available public database meant as a resource for research on the immune response to SARS-CoV-2.

Participants in the prospective study were enrolled through a virtual design, were aged roughly 18 to 95 years, and lived in some 24 United States geographic areas. In the prospective study, participants were assigned to cohorts based on the clinical history participants reported in a screening survey and a study questionnaire. Recovered participants in ImmuneRACE Cohort 3 were defined by two consecutive negative NP/OP PCR tests, clearance by a healthcare professional, or resolution of symptoms. In the prospective study, mobile phlebotomists collected whole blood, serum and a nasopharyngeal or oropharyngeal swab from each participant. Over an approximately 2-month period, participants in the prospective study had the option of providing additional blood draws and questionnaires. Before DNA extraction, prospective study blood samples were shipped either frozen or at room temperature. TCRbeta CDR3 regions were amplified from genomic DNA by means of the immunoSEQ Assay, a bias-controlled multiplex PCR. From the authors' description of their analysis: The number of nucleated cells in each sample was estimated by amplification of reference gene primers within the assay. Sequence reads were collapsed and filtered to measure the absolute abundance of every unique TCRbeta CDR3 rearrangement. For each sample, productive Simpson clonality was calculated by taking the square root of Simpson's diversity index across productive rearrangements. What TCRdb holds here is the immuneACCESS table cut down to in-frame rearrangements. Part of the clones is not present; checked against another copy, under half of the missing clones reflect an unresolved V gene, and the others are unexplained. The V and J calls and clone size come from that table; D and trimming were worked out from the DNA. The sample data list more than 300,000 clones, and under 85% of these were observed just once. Less than 6% of the sample is in the top ten clones.

Based on the germline V gene, the CDR1 and CDR2 sequences are SGHAT and FQNNGV. From the cysteine up to the phenylalanine, the CDR3 has a length of 16 residues. The kept DNA is CDR3 alone, 48 bases in frame from the first base. The junction carries 19 bases between V and J, which are trimmed by 4 bases and 4 bases respectively. On the study overall, not on this receptor specifically: Clinical and demographic metadata were provided uncurated, with the amount varying by source and participant.

This sequence originates from a woman aged 50 to 60 who had recovered from COVID-19. The V and J genes are TRBV11-2 and TRBJ1-2; TRBD1 is possibly the D segment (6 matching bases). Material: PBMCs or T cells enriched from blood (not recorded which). The CDR3 region: CASSSILLMDSYGYTF. The bases are TGTGCCAGCAGCTCAATCCTCTTAATGGACAGCTATGGCTACACCTTC.